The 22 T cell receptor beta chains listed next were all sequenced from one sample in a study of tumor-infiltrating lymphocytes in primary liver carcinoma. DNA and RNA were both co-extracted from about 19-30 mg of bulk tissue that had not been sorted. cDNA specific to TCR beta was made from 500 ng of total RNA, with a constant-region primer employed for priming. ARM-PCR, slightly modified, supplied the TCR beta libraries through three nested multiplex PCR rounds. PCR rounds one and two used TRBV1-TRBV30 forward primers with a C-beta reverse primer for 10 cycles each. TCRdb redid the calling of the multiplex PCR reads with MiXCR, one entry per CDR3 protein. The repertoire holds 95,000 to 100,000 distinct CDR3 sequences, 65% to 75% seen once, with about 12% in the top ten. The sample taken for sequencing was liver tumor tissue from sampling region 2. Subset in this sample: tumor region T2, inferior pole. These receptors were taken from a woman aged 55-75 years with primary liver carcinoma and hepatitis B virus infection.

The CDR3 loop is CASSQEVAGGPHTRELFF. CDR3 DNA sequence: TGTGCCAGCAGCCAAGAGGTAGCGGGAGGGCCTCACACCCGAGAGCTGTTTTTT. This sequence joins TRBV4-2 and TRBJ2-2; 11 bases match TRBD2. V shed 0 bases, J shed 11 bases, and the junction held 14 bases outside the gene matches. The CDR3 spans 18 residues. Germline-derived CDR1 and CDR2 are LGHNA and YNFKEQ.

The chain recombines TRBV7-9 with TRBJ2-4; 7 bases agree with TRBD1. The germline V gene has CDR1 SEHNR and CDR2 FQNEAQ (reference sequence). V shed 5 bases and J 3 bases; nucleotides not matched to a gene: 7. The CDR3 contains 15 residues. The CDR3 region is CASSGTGTVKNIQYF. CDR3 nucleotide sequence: TGTGCCAGCAGCGGAACCGGGACAGTCAAAAACATTCAGTACTTC.

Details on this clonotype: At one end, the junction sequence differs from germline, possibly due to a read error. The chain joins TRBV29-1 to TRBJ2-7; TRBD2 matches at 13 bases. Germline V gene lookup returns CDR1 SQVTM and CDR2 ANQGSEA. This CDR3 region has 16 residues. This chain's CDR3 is CGVAGLAGVSAYEQYF. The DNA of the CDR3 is TGCGGCGTTGCAGGACTAGCGGGAGTGAGTGCCTACGAGCAGTACTTC.

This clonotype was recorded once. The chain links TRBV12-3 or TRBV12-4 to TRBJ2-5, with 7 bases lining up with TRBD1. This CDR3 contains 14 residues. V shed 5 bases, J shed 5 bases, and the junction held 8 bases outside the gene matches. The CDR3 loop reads CASSGIGGRETQYF. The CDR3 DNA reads TGTGCCAGCAGTGGGATAGGGGGCCGGGAGACCCAGTACTTC.

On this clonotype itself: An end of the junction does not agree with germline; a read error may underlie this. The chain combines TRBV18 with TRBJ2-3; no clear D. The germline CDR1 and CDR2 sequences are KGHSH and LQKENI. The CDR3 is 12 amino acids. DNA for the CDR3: TGTGCCAGCTCACCAAGCAAAGATACGCAGTATTTT. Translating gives CASSPSKDTQYF.

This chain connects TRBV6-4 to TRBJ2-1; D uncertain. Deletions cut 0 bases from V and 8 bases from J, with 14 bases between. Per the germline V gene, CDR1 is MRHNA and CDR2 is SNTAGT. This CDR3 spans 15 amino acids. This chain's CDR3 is CASSDSFRALDEQFF. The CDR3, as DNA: TGTGCCAGCAGTGACTCTTTTAGGGCGTTGGATGAGCAGTTCTTC.

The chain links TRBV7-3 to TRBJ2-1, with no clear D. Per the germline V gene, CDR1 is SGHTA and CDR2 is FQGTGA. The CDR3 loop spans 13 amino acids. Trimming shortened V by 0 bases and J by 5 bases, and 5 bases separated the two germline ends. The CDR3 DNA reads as TGTGCCAGCAGCTTAACCGCAAACAATGAGCAGTTCTTC. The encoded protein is CASSLTANNEQFF.

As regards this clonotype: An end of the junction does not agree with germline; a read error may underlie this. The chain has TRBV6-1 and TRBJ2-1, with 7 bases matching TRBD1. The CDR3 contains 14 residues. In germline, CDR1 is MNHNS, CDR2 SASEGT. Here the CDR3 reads CARSTGALGSEQFF. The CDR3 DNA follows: TGTGCCAGGAGTACAGGGGCTCTGGGATCTGAGCAATTCTTC.

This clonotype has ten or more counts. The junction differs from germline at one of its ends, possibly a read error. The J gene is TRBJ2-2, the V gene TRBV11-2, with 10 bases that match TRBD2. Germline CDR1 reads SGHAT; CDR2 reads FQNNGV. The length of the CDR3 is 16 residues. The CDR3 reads CASSLVTSGITGELVF. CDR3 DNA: TGTGCCAGCAGCTTAGTAACTAGCGGGATAACCGGGGAGCTGGTTTTT. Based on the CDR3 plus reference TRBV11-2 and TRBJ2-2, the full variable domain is EAGVAQSPRYKIIEKRQSVAFWCNPISGHATLYWYQQILGQGPKLLIQFQNNGVVDDSQLPKDRFSAERLKGVDSTLKIQPAKLEDSAVYLCASSLVTSGITGELVFGEGSRLTVL.

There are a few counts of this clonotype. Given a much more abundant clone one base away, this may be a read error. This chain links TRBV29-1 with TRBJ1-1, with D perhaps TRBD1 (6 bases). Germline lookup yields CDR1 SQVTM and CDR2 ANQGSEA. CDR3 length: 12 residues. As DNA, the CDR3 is TGCAGCGTTGTTAGGGGGAACACTGGAGCTTTCTTT. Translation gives CSVVRGNTGAFF.

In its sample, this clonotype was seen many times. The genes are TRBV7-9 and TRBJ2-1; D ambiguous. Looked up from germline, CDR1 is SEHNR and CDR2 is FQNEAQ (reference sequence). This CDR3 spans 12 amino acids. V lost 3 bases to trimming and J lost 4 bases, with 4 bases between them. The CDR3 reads CASSFLYNEQFF. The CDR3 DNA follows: TGTGCCAGCAGCTTTCTTTACAATGAGCAGTTCTTC.

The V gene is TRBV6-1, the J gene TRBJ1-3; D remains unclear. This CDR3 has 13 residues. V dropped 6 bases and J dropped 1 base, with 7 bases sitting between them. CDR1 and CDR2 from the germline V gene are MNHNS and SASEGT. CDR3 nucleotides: TGTGCCAGCAGCGAGCTGTCTGGAAACACCATATATTTT. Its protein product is CASSELSGNTIYF.

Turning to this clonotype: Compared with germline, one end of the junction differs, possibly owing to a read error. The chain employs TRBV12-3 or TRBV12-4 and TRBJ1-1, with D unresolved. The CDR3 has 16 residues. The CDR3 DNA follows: TGTGCCATCAGTTTATCGGGGAGGGCGCCTAACACTGAAGCTTTCTTT. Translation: CAISLSGRAPNTEAFF.

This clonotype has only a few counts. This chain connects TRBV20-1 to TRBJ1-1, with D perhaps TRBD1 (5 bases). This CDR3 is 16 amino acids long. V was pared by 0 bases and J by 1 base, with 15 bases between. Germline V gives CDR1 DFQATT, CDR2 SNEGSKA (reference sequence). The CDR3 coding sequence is TGCAGTGCTAGAGATCTCGGGGGGTCCTGGAACACTGAAGCTTTCTTT. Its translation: CSARDLGGSWNTEAFF.

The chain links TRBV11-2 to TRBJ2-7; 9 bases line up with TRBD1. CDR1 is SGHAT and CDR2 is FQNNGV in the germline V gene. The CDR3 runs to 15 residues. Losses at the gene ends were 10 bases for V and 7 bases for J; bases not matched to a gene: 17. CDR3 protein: CANIHTATGGREQYF. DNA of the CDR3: TGTGCCAACATCCATACCGCGACAGGGGGAAGGGAGCAGTACTTC. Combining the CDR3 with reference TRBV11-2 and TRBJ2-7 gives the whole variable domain EAGVAQSPRYKIIEKRQSVAFWCNPISGHATLYWYQQILGQGPKLLIQFQNNGVVDDSQLPKDRFSAERLKGVDSTLKIQPAKLEDSAVYLCANIHTATGGREQYFGPGTRLTVT.

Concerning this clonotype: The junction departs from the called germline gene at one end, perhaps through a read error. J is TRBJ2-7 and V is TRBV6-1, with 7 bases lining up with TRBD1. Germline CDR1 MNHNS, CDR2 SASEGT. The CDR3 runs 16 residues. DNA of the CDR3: TGTGCCAGCAGTAATACAGGGGCCCGCGGCTCCTATGAGCAGTACTTC. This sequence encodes CASSNTGARGSYEQYF.

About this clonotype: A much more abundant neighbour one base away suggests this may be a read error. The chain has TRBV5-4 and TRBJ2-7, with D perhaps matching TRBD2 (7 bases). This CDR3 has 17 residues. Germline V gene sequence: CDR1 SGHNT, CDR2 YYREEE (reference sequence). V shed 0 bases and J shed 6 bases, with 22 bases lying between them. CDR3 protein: CASSLVGGARVLREQYF. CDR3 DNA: TGTGCCAGCAGCTTGGTTGGGGGGGCCAGAGTCCTACGCGAGCAGTACTTC.

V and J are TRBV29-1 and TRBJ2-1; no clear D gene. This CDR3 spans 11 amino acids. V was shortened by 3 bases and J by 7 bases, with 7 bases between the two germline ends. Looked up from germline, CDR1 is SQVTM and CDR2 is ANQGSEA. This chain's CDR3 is CSVDLGNEQFF. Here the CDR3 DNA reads TGCAGCGTTGATCTTGGGAATGAGCAGTTCTTC.

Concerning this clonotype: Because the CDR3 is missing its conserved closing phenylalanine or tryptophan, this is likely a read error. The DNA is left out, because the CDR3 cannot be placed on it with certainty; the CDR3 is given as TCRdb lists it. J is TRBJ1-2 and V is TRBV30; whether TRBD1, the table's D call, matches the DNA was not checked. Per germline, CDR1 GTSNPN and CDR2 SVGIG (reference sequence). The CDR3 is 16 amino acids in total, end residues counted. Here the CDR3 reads CAWSVSQGVRIYGYTS.

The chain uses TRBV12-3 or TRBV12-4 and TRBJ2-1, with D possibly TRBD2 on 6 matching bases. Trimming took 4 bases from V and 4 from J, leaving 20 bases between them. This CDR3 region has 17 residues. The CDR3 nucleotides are TGTGCCAGCAGTTCCAATACGGGAAAAGGGACTTACAATGAGCAGTTCTTC. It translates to CASSSNTGKGTYNEQFF.

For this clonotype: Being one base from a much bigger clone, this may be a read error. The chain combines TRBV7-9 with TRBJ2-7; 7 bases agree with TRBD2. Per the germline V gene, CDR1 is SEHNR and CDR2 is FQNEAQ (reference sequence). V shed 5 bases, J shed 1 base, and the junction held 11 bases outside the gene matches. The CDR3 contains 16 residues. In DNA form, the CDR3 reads TGTGCCAGCAGCGATAAACTAGCGCTGGGATCCTACGAGCAGTACTTC. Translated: CASSDKLALGSYEQYF.

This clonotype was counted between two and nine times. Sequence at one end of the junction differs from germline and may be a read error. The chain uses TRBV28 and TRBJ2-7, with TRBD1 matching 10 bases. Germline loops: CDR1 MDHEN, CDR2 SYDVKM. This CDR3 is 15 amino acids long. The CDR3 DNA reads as TGCGCTTCAGCGGGACAGGGGCCCGACTCCTACGAGCAGTACTTC. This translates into CASAGQGPDSYEQYF.